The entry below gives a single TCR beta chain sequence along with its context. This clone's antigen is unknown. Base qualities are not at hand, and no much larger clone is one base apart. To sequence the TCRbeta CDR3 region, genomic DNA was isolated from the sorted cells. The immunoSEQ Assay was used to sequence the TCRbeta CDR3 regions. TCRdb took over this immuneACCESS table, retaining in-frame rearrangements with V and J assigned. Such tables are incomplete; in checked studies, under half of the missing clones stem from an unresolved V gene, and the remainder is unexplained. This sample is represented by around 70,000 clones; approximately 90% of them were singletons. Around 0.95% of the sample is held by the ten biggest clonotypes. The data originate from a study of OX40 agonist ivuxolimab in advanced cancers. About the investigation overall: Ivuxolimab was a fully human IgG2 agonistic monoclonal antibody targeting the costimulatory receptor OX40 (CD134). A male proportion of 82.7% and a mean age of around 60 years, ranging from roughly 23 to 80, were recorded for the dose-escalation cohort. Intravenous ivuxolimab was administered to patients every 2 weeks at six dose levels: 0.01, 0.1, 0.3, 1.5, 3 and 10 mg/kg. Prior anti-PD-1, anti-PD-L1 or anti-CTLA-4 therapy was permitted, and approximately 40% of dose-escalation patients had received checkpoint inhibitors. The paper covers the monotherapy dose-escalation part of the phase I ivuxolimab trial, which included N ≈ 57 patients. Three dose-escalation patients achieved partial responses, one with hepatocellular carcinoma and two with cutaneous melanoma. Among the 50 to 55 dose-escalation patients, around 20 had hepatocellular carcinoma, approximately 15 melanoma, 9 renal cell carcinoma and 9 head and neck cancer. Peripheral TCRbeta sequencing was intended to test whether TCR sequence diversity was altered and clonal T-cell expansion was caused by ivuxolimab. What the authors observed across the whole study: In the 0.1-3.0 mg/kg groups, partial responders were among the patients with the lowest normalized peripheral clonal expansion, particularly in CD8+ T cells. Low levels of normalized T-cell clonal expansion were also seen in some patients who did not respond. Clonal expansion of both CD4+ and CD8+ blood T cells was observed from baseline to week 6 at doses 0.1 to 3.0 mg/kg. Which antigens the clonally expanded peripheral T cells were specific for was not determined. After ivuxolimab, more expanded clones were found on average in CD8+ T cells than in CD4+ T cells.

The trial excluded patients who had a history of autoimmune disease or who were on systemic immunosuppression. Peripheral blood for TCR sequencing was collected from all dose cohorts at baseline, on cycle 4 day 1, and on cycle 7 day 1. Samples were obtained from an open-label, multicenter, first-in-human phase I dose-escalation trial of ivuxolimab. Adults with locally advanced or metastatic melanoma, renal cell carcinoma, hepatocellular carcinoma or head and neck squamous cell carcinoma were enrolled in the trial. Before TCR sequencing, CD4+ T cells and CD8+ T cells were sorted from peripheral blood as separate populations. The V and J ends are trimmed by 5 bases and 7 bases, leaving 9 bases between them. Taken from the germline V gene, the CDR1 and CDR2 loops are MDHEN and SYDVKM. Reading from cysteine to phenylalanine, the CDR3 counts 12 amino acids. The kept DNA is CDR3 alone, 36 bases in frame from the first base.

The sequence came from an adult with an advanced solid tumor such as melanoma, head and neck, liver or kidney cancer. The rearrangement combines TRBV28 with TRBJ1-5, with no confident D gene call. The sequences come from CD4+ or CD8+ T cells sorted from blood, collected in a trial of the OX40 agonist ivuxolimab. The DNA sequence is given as TGTGCCAGCAGTCCAGGAATCCAGCCCCAGCATTTT. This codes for CASSPGIQPQHF.